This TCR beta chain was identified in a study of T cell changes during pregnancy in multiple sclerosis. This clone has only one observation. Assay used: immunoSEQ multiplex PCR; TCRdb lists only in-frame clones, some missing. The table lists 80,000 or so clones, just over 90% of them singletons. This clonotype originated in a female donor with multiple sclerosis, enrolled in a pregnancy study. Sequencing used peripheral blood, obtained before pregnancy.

For the CDR3, the DNA is TGTGCCATCAGTGAGGGGACTCAACGATGGCAGTACTTC. Translation: CAISEGTQRWQYF. The chain employs TRBV10-3 and TRBJ2-7; possibly TRBD2 for D (6 bases). Germline CDR1 ENHRY, CDR2 SYGVKD. Trimming removed 2 bases from V and 9 bases from J, with 14 bases in between. The CDR3 contains 13 residues.